This T cell receptor beta chain appears in the sequencing data of a study of cytomegalovirus exposure and HLA in healthy donors. Deletions cut 10 bases from V and 2 bases from J, with 11 bases between. The CDR3 contains 12 residues. CDR1 is MDHEN, CDR2 SYDVKM, per germline. Points on this clone: The antigen is undetermined.

With 60 Vbeta and 13 Jbeta primers, the PCR was carried out. Repertoires were generated with immunoSEQ multiplex PCR, while TCRdb's copy carries only in-frame clones and drops some. The sample comprises hundreds of thousands of clones, about 80% of which are singletons, and 0.58% rests with the top ten. Study conclusions and caveats: Presence/absence comparisons presumed near-even sequencing depth among donors. Many donors carried some public TCRs, although rarity characterized most TCR sequences. A cluster of highly shared sequence variants was likely a sequencing artifact.

These donors counted as nominally healthy when sampled, but unrecorded immune exposures were likely. J is TRBJ2-5 and V is TRBV28; D gene uncertain. The origin of this receptor is a woman in her thirties or forties in good health and CMV-seronegative. The sample was PBMCs. The DNA for the CDR3 is TGTGCCACTCAAGAGAGTCAAGAGACCCAGTACTTC. Translated: CATQESQETQYF.